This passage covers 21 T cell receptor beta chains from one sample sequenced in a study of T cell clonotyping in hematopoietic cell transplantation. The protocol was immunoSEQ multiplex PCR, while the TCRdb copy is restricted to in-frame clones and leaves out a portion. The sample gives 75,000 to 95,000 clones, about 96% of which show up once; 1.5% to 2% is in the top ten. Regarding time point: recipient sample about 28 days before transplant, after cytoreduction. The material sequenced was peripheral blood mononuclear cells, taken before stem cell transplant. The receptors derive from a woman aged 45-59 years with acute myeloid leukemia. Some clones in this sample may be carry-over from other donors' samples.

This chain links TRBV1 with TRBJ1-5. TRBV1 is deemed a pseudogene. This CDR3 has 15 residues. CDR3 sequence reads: CTSSQDLLRDQPQHF. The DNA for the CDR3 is TGCACCAGCAGCCAAGATCTTCTCAGGGACCAGCCCCAGCATTTT.

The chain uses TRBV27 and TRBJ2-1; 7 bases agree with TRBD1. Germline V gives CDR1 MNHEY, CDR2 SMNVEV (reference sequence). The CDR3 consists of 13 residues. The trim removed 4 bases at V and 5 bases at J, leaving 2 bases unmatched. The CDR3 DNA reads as TGTGCCAGCAGTTGGGACAGAAACAATGAGCAGTTCTTC. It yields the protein CASSWDRNNEQFF.

CDR3 in DNA: TGTGCCAGCAGCGTTCAGGGTAGGAACACTGAAGCTTTCTTT. Amino acid sequence: CASSVQGRNTEAFF. The rearrangement joins TRBV7-2 to TRBJ1-1; TRBD1 is a possible D gene (5 bases). Germline V CDR1 and CDR2: SGHTA, FQGNSA. The CDR3 spans 14 residues. Trimming stripped 5 bases from V and 1 base from J, with 11 bases between.

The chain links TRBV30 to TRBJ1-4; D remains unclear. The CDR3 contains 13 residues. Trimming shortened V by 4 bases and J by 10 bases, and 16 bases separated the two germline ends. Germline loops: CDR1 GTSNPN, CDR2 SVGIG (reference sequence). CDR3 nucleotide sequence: TGTGCCTGGATGGGCGGCCTAATGGGAAAACTGTTTTTT. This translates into CAWMGGLMGKLFF. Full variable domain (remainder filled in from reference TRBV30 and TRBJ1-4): SQTIHQWPATLVQPVGSPLSLECTVEGTSNPNLYWYRQAAGRGLQLLFYSVGIGQISSEVPQNLSASRPQDRQFILSSKKLLLSDSGFYLCAWMGGLMGKLFFGSGTQLSVL.

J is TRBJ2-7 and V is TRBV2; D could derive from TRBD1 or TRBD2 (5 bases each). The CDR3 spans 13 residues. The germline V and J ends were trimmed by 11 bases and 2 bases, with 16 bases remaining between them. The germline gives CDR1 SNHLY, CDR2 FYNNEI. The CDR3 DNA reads TGTGCCCGTTCAGGGACGGACACCTACGAGCAGTACTTC. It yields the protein CARSGTDTYEQYF.

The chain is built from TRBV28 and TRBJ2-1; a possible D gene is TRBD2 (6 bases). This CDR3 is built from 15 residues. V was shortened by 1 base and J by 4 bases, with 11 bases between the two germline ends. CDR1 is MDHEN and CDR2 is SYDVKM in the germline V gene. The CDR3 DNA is TGTGCCAGCAGTTTATTTCTAGCGAGATACAATGAGCAGTTCTTC. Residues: CASSLFLARYNEQFF.

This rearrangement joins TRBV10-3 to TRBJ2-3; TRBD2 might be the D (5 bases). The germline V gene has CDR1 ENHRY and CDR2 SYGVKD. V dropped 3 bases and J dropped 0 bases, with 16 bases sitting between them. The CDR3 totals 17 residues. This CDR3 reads CAISELLRVHSTDTQYF. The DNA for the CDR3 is TGTGCCATCAGTGAATTGTTGAGGGTTCATAGCACAGATACGCAGTATTTT.

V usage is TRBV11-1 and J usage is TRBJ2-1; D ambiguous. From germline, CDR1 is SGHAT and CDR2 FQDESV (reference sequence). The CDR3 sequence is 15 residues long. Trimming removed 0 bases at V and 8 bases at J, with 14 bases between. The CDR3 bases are TGTGCCAGCAGCTTAGCGCTTCTAGGTCGGGATGAGCAGTTCTTC. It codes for CASSLALLGRDEQFF.

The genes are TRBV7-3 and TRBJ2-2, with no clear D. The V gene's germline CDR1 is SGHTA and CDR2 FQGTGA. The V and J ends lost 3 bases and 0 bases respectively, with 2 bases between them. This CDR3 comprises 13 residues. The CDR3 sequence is CASSFTNTGELFF. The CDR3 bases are TGTGCCAGCAGCTTCACGAACACCGGGGAGCTGTTTTTT.

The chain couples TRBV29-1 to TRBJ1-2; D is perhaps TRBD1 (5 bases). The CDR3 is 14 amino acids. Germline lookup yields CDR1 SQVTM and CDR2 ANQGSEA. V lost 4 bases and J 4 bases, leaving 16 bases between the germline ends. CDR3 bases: TGCAGCGTTGGCGGGGGAAGAGATCTCTATGGCTACACCTTC. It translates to CSVGGGRDLYGYTF.

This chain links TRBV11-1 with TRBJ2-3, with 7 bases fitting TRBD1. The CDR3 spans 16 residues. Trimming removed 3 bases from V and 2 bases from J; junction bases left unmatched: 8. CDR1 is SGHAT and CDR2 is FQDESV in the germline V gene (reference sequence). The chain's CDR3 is CASSLAGTDLTDTQYF. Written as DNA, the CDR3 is TGTGCCAGCAGCTTGGCCGGGACAGACCTCACAGATACGCAGTATTTT.

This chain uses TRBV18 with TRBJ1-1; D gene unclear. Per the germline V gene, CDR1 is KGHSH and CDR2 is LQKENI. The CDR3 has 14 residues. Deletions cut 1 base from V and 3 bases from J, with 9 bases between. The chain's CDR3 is CASSPLAGDTEAFF. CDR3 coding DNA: TGTGCCAGCTCACCACTGGCCGGGGACACTGAAGCTTTCTTT.

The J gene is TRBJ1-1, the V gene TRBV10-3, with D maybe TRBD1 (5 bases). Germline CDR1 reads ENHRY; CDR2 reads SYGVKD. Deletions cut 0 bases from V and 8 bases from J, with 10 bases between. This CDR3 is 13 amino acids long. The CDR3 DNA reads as TGTGCCATCAGTGAGTCGATCGGGGGAGAAGCTTTCTTT. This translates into CAISESIGGEAFF.

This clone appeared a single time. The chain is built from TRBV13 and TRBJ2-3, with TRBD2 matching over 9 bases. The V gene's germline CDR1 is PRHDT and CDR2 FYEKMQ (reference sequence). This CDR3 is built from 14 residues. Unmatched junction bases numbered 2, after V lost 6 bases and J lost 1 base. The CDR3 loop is CASSSSGGTDTQYF. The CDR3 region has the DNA TGTGCCAGCAGTTCTAGCGGGGGCACAGATACGCAGTATTTT.

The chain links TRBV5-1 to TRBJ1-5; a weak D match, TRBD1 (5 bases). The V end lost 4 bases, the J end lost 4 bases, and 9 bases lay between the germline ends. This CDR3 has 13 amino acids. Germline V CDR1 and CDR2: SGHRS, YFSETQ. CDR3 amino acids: CASSPDTNQPQHF. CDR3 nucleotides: TGCGCCAGCAGCCCGGACACTAATCAGCCCCAGCATTTT.

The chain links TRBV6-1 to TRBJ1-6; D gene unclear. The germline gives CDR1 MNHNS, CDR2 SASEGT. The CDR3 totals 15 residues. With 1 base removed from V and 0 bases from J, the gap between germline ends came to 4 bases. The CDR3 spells CASSEGSSYNSPLHF. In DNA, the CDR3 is TGTGCCAGCAGTGAAGGGAGCTCCTATAATTCACCCCTCCACTTT.

The CDR3 DNA reads as TGTGCCAGCAATCCAGGGTACAATGAGCAGTTCTTC. Its translation is CASNPGYNEQFF. V and J are TRBV2 and TRBJ2-1; a possible D gene is TRBD1 (5 bases). CDR1 SNHLY and CDR2 FYNNEI come from the germline V gene. The V and J ends lost 7 bases and 4 bases respectively, with 8 bases between them. CDR3 size: 12 residues.

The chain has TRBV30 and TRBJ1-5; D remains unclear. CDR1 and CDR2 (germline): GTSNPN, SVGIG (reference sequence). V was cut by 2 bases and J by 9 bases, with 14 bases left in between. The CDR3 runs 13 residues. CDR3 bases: TGTGCCTGGAGTCAGGACCCTGGGTGGCCCCAGCATTTT. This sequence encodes CAWSQDPGWPQHF. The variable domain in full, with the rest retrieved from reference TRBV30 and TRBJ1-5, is SQTIHQWPATLVQPVGSPLSLECTVEGTSNPNLYWYRQAAGRGLQLLFYSVGIGQISSEVPQNLSASRPQDRQFILSSKKLLLSDSGFYLCAWSQDPGWPQHFGDGTRLSIL.

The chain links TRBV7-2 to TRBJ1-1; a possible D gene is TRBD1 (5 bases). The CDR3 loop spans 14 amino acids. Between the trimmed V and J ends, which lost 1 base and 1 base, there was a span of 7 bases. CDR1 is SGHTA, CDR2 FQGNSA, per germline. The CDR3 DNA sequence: TGTGCCAGCAGCTTAGGACAGTCGAACACTGAAGCTTTCTTT. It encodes CASSLGQSNTEAFF. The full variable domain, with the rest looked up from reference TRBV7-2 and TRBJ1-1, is GAGVSQSPSNKVTEKGKDVELRCDPISGHTALYWYRQSLGQGLEFLIYFQGNSAPDKSGLPSDRFSAERTGGSVSTLTIQRTQQEDSAVYLCASSLGQSNTEAFFGQGTRLTVV.

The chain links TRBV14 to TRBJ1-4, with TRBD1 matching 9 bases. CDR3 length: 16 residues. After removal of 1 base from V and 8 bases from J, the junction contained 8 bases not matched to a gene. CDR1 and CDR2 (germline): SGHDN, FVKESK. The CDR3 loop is CASSQGIGTGSEKLFF. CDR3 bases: TGTGCCAGCAGCCAAGGCATCGGGACAGGGAGCGAAAAACTGTTTTTT.

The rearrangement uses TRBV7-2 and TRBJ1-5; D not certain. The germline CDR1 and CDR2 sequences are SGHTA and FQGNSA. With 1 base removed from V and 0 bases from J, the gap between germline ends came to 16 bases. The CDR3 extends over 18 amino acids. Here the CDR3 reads CASSLVQSTAYSNQPQHF. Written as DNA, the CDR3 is TGTGCCAGCAGCTTAGTACAATCTACAGCCTATAGCAATCAGCCCCAGCATTTT.